These 30 T cell receptor beta chains came from one sample sequenced in a study of CD8 T cells in Susac syndrome. Random hexamers were used to reverse transcribe about 0.5 to 1 ug of RNA. TCRdb itself ran the immunoSEQ multiplex PCR reads through MiXCR, one entry per CDR3 protein. The sample shows some 400,000 distinct CDR3 sequences, more than 80% of them seen only once. The material sequenced was CD8+ T cells from PBMCs. Every receptor here comes from a human donor with multiple sclerosis.

The CDR3 sequence is CARPGQHSYEQYF. As DNA, the CDR3 is TGTGCCAGACCGGGACAGCATTCCTACGAGCAGTACTTC. V and J are TRBV27 and TRBJ2-7; 7 bases map to TRBD1. Germline assignment: CDR1 MNHEY and CDR2 SMNVEV (reference sequence). V lost 9 bases and J lost 1; bases outside the gene matches: 6. The CDR3 contains 13 residues.

This sequence joins TRBV3-1 and TRBJ1-3; maybe TRBD1 (5 bases). The CDR3 sequence is 15 residues long. The germline CDR1 and CDR2 sequences are LGHDT and YNNKEL (reference sequence). V shed 0 bases and J shed 0 bases, with 6 bases lying between them. The CDR3 region is CASSQEDTSGNTIYF. The DNA of the CDR3 is TGTGCCAGCAGCCAAGAGGACACCTCTGGAAACACCATATATTTT.

The chain employs TRBV5-4 and TRBJ2-7; 7 bases are shared with TRBD2. The V gene end was trimmed by 2 bases and the J gene end by 0 bases; junction bases not matched to a gene: 5. Germline V gene sequence: CDR1 SGHNT, CDR2 YYREEE (reference sequence). The CDR3 contains 15 residues. The CDR3: CASSFNGGFSYEQYF. CDR3 nucleotide sequence: TGTGCCAGCAGCTTTAACGGGGGGTTCTCCTACGAGCAGTACTTC.

This clonotype was seen only a few times. The CDR3 sequence: CSASPTQGVYTYEQYF. The CDR3 DNA sequence: TGCAGTGCTAGTCCAACACAGGGGGTTTATACCTACGAGCAGTACTTC. This sequence joins TRBV20-1 and TRBJ2-7; 8 bases are a match to TRBD1. The CDR3 runs 16 residues. The germline gives CDR1 DFQATT, CDR2 SNEGSKA (reference sequence). The V segment lost 3 bases and the J segment 2 bases; nucleotides outside the gene matches: 12.

Only a few counts were recorded for this clonotype. This sequence joins TRBV27 and TRBJ1-1; D gene ambiguous. The germline gives CDR1 MNHEY, CDR2 SMNVEV (reference sequence). The length of the CDR3 is 13 residues. V was pared by 2 bases and J by 0 bases, with 4 bases between. The CDR3 DNA is TGTGCCAGCAGTTTAACCATGAACACTGAAGCTTTCTTT. It translates to CASSLTMNTEAFF.

The chain is built from TRBV28 and TRBJ2-7; TRBD1 matches at 8 bases. V gave up 1 base and J gave up 3 bases; unmatched junction bases: 8. This CDR3 region has 16 residues. Germline CDR1 reads MDHEN; CDR2 reads SYDVKM. CDR3 amino acids: CASSLSLGQGGYEQYF. The CDR3 DNA follows: TGTGCCAGCAGTTTATCTTTAGGACAGGGAGGCTACGAGCAGTACTTC.

This sequence joins TRBV13 and TRBJ2-1; TRBD2 agrees at 10 bases. Germline CDR1 and CDR2: PRHDT and FYEKMQ (reference sequence). Trimming at V came to 4 bases and at J to 10 bases, leaving 4 bases not matched to a gene. This CDR3 is built from 13 residues. The chain's CDR3 is CASSSGLAEEQFF. In DNA, the CDR3 is TGTGCCAGCAGCTCCGGACTAGCGGAAGAGCAGTTCTTC.

This chain uses TRBV29-1 with TRBJ2-3; 8 bases are shared with TRBD1. J was trimmed by 0 bases and V by 1 base; bases with no gene match: 9. The CDR3 covers 17 residues. Germline V gives CDR1 SQVTM, CDR2 ANQGSEA. The CDR3 coding sequence is TGCAGCGTTGAAGGGACAGGGTTGGTGACTAGCACAGATACGCAGTATTTT. Translating gives CSVEGTGLVTSTDTQYF.

This chain connects TRBV27 to TRBJ1-5, with 7 positions matching TRBD1. The germline V gene encodes CDR1 MNHEY and CDR2 SMNVEV (reference sequence). There are 15 residues in the CDR3. The V gene end was trimmed by 2 bases and the J gene end by 7 bases; junction bases not matched to a gene: 8. For the CDR3, the DNA is TGTGCCAGCAGTTTAATCGGGCAGGGGGTACAGCCCCAGCATTTT. It encodes CASSLIGQGVQPQHF.

The chain links TRBV7-2 to TRBJ1-2, with D perhaps matching TRBD1 (5 bases). Germline V gene lookup returns CDR1 SGHTA and CDR2 FQGNSA. V gave up 1 base and J gave up 5 bases, with 14 bases separating them. CDR3 size: 15 residues. CDR3 sequence: CASSLGDLWGYGYTF. CDR3 nucleotide sequence: TGTGCCAGCAGCTTAGGGGACCTTTGGGGATATGGCTACACCTTC.

The chain carries TRBV7-2 and TRBJ2-1; no clear D gene. Trimming removed 6 bases from V and 9 bases from J, with 12 bases in between. CDR3 length: 12 amino acids. From germline, CDR1 is SGHTA and CDR2 FQGNSA. The CDR3 here is CASRPGTGEQFF. Written as DNA, the CDR3 is TGTGCCAGCAGACCGGGTACGGGTGAGCAGTTCTTC. Filled out from reference TRBV7-2 and TRBJ2-1, the complete variable domain reads GAGVSQSPSNKVTEKGKDVELRCDPISGHTALYWYRQSLGQGLEFLIYFQGNSAPDKSGLPSDRFSAERTGGSVSTLTIQRTQQEDSAVYLCASRPGTGEQFFGPGTRLTVL.

In its sample, this clonotype was seen once. The CDR3 region is CASSSGQPSEQFF. In nucleotides, the CDR3 is TGTGCCAGCAGTTCCGGACAGCCCAGTGAGCAGTTCTTC. The chain joins TRBV12-3 or TRBV12-4 to TRBJ2-1; tentative D call: TRBD1 (6 bases). V was pared by 4 bases and J by 9 bases, with 13 bases between. The CDR3 is 13 amino acids.

V is TRBV27 and J is TRBJ2-7; D possibly matches TRBD1 or TRBD2 (5 bases each). Per germline, CDR1 MNHEY and CDR2 SMNVEV (reference sequence). This CDR3 region has 15 residues. Trimming removed 6 bases at V and 0 bases at J, with 15 bases between. This CDR3 is CASSPTGTASYEQYF. CDR3 in DNA: TGTGCCAGCAGCCCGACCGGGACCGCCTCCTACGAGCAGTACTTC.

V and J are TRBV27 and TRBJ1-1; 9 nucleotides agree with TRBD1. After removal of 2 bases from V and 7 bases from J, the junction contained 5 bases not matched to a gene. Per the germline V gene, CDR1 is MNHEY and CDR2 is SMNVEV (reference sequence). This CDR3 spans 14 amino acids. CDR3 in amino acids: CASSLTGGANEAFF. The CDR3 coding sequence is TGTGCCAGCAGTTTAACAGGGGGCGCAAATGAAGCTTTCTTT.

This rearrangement joins TRBV27 to TRBJ2-7, with 7 bases fitting TRBD1. This CDR3 has 14 residues. CDR1 is MNHEY and CDR2 is SMNVEV in the germline V gene (reference sequence). After removal of 5 bases from V and 0 bases from J, the junction contained 4 bases not matched to a gene. The CDR3 loop is CASSTRDSSYEQYF. Written as DNA, the CDR3 is TGTGCCAGCAGTACCAGGGACAGCTCCTACGAGCAGTACTTC.

The rearrangement joins TRBV27 to TRBJ1-1; tentative D call: TRBD1 (5 bases). CDR3 length equals 17 residues. From germline, CDR1 is MNHEY and CDR2 SMNVEV (reference sequence). Trimming shortened V by 3 bases and J by 4 bases, and 21 bases separated the two germline ends. This CDR3 reads CASSFDGGSLDFTEAFF. The DNA of the CDR3 is TGTGCCAGCAGTTTTGACGGGGGGTCATTGGACTTCACTGAAGCTTTCTTT.

This chain connects TRBV30 to TRBJ2-5; TRBD2 agrees at 9 bases. The J segment lost 4 bases and the V segment lost 0 bases, leaving 6 bases of the junction unmatched. Germline V lookup: CDR1 GTSNPN, CDR2 SVGIG (reference sequence). The CDR3 loop spans 15 amino acids. The DNA of the CDR3 is TGTGCCTGGAGTGTATCAGGCGGGGGGGCAGAGACCCAGTACTTC. The encoded protein is CAWSVSGGGAETQYF.

The CDR3 sequence is CASKEAKAGLDGYTF. For the CDR3, the DNA is TGTGCCAGCAAAGAAGCAAAGGCAGGACTTGATGGCTACACCTTC. The chain recombines TRBV12-3 or TRBV12-4 with TRBJ1-2, with D uncertain. V was trimmed by 7 bases and J by 6 bases, leaving 21 bases between them. CDR3 size: 15 residues.

V usage is TRBV5-5 and J usage is TRBJ2-7; possibly TRBD1 for D (6 bases). The germline CDR1 and CDR2 sequences are SGHKS and YYEKEE (reference sequence). Trimming stripped 3 bases from V and 6 bases from J, with 19 bases between. This CDR3 is 15 amino acids long. The CDR3 region is CASSWEPGTGLEQYF. In nucleotides, the CDR3 is TGTGCCAGCAGCTGGGAGCCGGGAACAGGGCTCGAGCAGTACTTC.

The chain is built from TRBV4-1 and TRBJ2-2, with 7 positions matching TRBD2. The ends lost 3 bases at V and 6 bases at J; junction bases unmatched: 13. This CDR3 is 17 amino acids long. Germline V lookup: CDR1 MGHRA, CDR2 YSYEKL. CDR3 in DNA: TGCGCCAGCAGCCAGGGGGGGACTGAGCTCGGCGCCGGGGAGCTGTTTTTT. Amino acids: CASSQGGTELGAGELFF.

The rearrangement links TRBV5-4 to TRBJ2-1, with 9 bases identical to TRBD1. The J segment lost 2 bases and the V segment lost 3 bases, leaving 15 bases of the junction unmatched. Germline assignment: CDR1 SGHNT and CDR2 YYREEE (reference sequence). The CDR3 has 19 amino acids. CDR3 in amino acids: CASSSDRGLSIQTYNEQFF. The DNA of the CDR3 is TGTGCCAGCAGCTCGGACAGGGGCCTCTCCATCCAAACCTACAATGAGCAGTTCTTC.

This clonotype occurred once. V gene TRBV24-1 combines with J gene TRBJ1-1; no clear D gene. Trimming left V 0 bases short and J 0 bases short, with 13 bases between. Germline CDR1 is KGHDR and CDR2 is SFDVKD. CDR3 length equals 17 residues. In nucleotides, the CDR3 is TGTGCCACCAGTGATTTGCAGGCTCTTTTTGTGAACACTGAAGCTTTCTTT. Protein: CATSDLQALFVNTEAFF.

The rearrangement links TRBV7-9 to TRBJ1-2; 7 bases are a match to TRBD1. The germline V gene has CDR1 SEHNR and CDR2 FQNEAQ (reference sequence). V was pared by 5 bases and J by 4 bases, with 13 bases of the junction left unmatched. This CDR3 contains 16 residues. The chain's CDR3 is CASSPSGDRASYGYTF. The CDR3 DNA reads TGTGCCAGCAGCCCATCCGGTGACAGGGCTTCCTATGGCTACACCTTC.

The chain couples TRBV11-1 to TRBJ1-2, with D perhaps matching TRBD1 (5 bases). The V end was cut by 1 base, the J end by 0 bases, with 15 bases between. The CDR3 extends over 17 amino acids. Germline CDR1 SGHAT, CDR2 FQDESV (reference sequence). CDR3 nucleotide sequence: TGTGCCAGCAGCTTAGTGGTCCCGCAGGGAACTAACTATGGCTACACCTTC. This gives the protein CASSLVVPQGTNYGYTF. Full variable domain (remainder filled in from reference TRBV11-1 and TRBJ1-2): EAEVAQSPRYKITEKSQAVAFWCDPISGHATLYWYRQILGQGPELLVQFQDESVVDDSQLPKDRFSAERLKGVDSTLKIQPAELGDSAMYLCASSLVVPQGTNYGYTFGSGTRLTVV.

This clonotype came up once. The chain joins TRBV28 to TRBJ1-5, with D possibly being TRBD1 (5 bases). The V gene's germline CDR1 is MDHEN and CDR2 SYDVKM. V gave up 7 bases and J gave up 3 bases, with 13 bases separating them. The CDR3 extends over 14 amino acids. CDR3 residues: CASTVDSYNQPQHF. The CDR3 DNA follows: TGTGCCAGCACCGTTGACAGCTACAATCAGCCCCAGCATTTT. Full variable domain (rest looked up from reference TRBV28 and TRBJ1-5): DVKVTQSSRYLVKRTGEKVFLECVQDMDHENMFWYRQDPGLGLRLIYFSYDVKMKEKGDIPEGYSVSREKKERFSLILESASTNQTSMYLCASTVDSYNQPQHFGDGTRLSIL.

The chain joins TRBV27 to TRBJ2-3; either TRBD1 or TRBD2 may fit D (5 bases each). CDR1 and CDR2 (germline): MNHEY, SMNVEV (reference sequence). V gave up 1 base and J gave up 4 bases, with 15 bases separating them. The CDR3 runs to 16 residues. DNA for the CDR3: TGTGCCAGCAGTTTATACTCAGGGAGTTCGGCAGATACGCAGTATTTT. This codes for CASSLYSGSSADTQYF.

The genes are TRBV7-9 and TRBJ1-5; D not certain. The CDR3 totals 14 residues. Germline V CDR1 and CDR2: SEHNR, FQNEAQ (reference sequence). V shed 5 bases and J shed 6 bases, with 14 bases lying between them. In DNA, the CDR3 is TGTGCCAGCAGCCCGGGGTTAGAGGGTCAGCCCCAGCATTTT. It is translated as CASSPGLEGQPQHF.

This clonotype was seen a few times. This sequence joins TRBV20-1 and TRBJ2-1; TRBD1 or TRBD2 may be the D gene (5 bases each). The CDR3 totals 15 residues. CDR1 is DFQATT and CDR2 is SNEGSKA in the germline V gene (reference sequence). The V end was cut by 6 bases, the J end by 3 bases, with 18 bases between. CDR3 region: CSASGPGLYYNEQFF. CDR3 DNA sequence: TGCAGTGCCTCGGGACCGGGTTTGTACTACAATGAGCAGTTCTTC.

The chain uses TRBV28 and TRBJ1-5; the D is unclear. The germline V and J ends were trimmed by 1 base and 3 bases, with 7 bases remaining between them. The CDR3 sequence is 14 residues long. The germline CDR1 and CDR2 sequences are MDHEN and SYDVKM. In DNA form, the CDR3 reads TGTGCCAGCAGTTTATACAGATACAATCAGCCCCAGCATTTT. It is translated as CASSLYRYNQPQHF.

The CDR3: CASSDPSGAAPLHF. The CDR3 region has the DNA TGTGCCAGCAGCGACCCATCCGGGGCCGCCCCCCTCCACTTT. J is TRBJ1-6 and V is TRBV5-6, with D maybe TRBD1 (5 bases). Per the germline V gene, CDR1 is SGHDT and CDR2 is YYEEEE. CDR3 length: 14 amino acids. The germline V and J ends were trimmed by 4 bases and 13 bases, with 18 bases remaining between them.